This TCR beta chain was sequenced in a study of radiotherapy plus CTLA-4 blockade in lung cancer. Study summary: Among all patients, 18% showed objective responses, while 30% to 35% had disease control. Overall study findings and caveats: Early clonal dynamics of blood T cells, together with interferon-beta, were reported as the best response predictor. Radiotherapy was combined with ipilimumab, and tumor-derived TCR clones then expanded in blood.

Those with chemo-refractory metastatic non-small-cell lung cancer were treated with focal radiation combined with CTLA-4 blockade using ipilimumab. Comments on this clone: Antigen: not known.

Sequenced by immunoSEQ multiplex PCR; TCRdb stores in-frame clones only, minus some. The repertoire consists of tens of thousands of clones, with about 80% occurring once and the leading ten covering roughly 4%. The CDR3 has 14 amino acids. The trim removed 3 bases at V and 7 bases at J, leaving 4 bases unmatched. CDR1 and CDR2 (germline): MNHEY, SVGAGI. This clonotype was sampled from a human donor with non-small cell lung cancer who had a partial response to radiotherapy plus ipilimumab. The specimen comprised peripheral blood, sampled from a patient treated with radiotherapy plus ipilimumab. The genes are TRBV6-5 and TRBJ2-1; 9 nucleotides line up with TRBD2. The CDR3 region has the DNA TGTGCCAGCAGTTATTTTGCGGGGGGGAATGAGCAGTTCTTC. This sequence encodes CASSYFAGGNEQFF.